This note documents a single T cell receptor (beta chain) sequence. Its antigen is not known. Trimming removed 8 bases at V and 10 bases at J, with 11 bases between. CDR3 length: 10 amino acids. Looked up from germline, CDR1 is MDHEN and CDR2 is SYDVKM. This specimen belongs to a study of cytomegalovirus exposure and HLA in healthy donors. Study-wide results and limits: It was likely that a cluster of highly shared sequence variants was a sequencing artifact. Cytomegalovirus-associated TCR beta chains were listed, numbering 164. TCR beta V- and J-gene trimming, according to a later analysis, was linked to a missense DCLRE1C variant.

The PCR made use of 60 Vbeta and 13 Jbeta primers. Original analysis: About 12 million shared chains were among the approximately 80 million unique TCR beta chains that a later analysis counted. Only in-frame clones appear in the TCRdb table, and some are missing; sequencing was by immunoSEQ multiplex PCR. V, J and clone size reflect that table, while D and trimming were determined from the DNA. The top ten clones hold approximately 1.2% of a sample with roughly 180,000 clones, more than 65% of them seen once. This receptor was obtained from a girl aged 2-15 years in good health and CMV-seropositive. Sequenced material: PBMCs. The chain is built from TRBV28 and TRBJ2-5, with D unclear. In DNA, the CDR3 is TGTGCCAGCGGTTATGGAGACCAGTACTTC. The encoded protein is CASGYGDQYF.